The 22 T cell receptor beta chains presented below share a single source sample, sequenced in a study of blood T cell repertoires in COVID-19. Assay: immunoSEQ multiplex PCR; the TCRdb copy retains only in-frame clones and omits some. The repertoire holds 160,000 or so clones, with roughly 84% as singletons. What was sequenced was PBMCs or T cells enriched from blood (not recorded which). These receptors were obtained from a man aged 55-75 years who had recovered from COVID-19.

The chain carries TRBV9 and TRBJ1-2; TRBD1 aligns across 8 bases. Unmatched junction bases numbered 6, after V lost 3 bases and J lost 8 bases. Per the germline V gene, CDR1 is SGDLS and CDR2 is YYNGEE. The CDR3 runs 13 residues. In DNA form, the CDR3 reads TGTGCCAGCAGCGGACAGGGGAGATTGGGCTACACCTTC. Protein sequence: CASSGQGRLGYTF.

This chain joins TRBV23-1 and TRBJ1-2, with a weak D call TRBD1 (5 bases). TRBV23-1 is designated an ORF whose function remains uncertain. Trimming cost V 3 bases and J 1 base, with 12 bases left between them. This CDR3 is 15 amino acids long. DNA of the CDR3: TGCGCCAGCAGTCACGGGCAGGGCTATAACTATGGCTACACCTTC. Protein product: CASSHGQGYNYGYTF.

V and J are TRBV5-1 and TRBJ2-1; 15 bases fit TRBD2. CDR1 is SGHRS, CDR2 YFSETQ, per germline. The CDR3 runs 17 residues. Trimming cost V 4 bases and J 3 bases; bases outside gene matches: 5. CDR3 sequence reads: CASSAGLAGGRYNEQFF. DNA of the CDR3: TGCGCCAGCAGCGCGGGACTAGCGGGGGGCCGCTACAATGAGCAGTTCTTC.

The CDR3: CASSLVSTGELFF. In DNA form, the CDR3 reads TGCGCCAGCAGCTTGGTCTCCACCGGGGAGCTGTTTTTT. V gene TRBV5-1 combines with J gene TRBJ2-2, with unresolved D. Trimming cost V 0 bases and J 4 bases, with 4 bases left between them. Germline-derived CDR1 and CDR2 are SGHRS and YFSETQ. The CDR3 is made up of 13 amino acids.

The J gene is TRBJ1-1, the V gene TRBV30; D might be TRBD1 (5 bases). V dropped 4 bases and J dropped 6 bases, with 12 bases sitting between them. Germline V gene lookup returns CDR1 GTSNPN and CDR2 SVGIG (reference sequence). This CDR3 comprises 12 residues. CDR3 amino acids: CAWNQGRAEAFF. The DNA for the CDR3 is TGTGCCTGGAACCAGGGTAGGGCTGAAGCTTTCTTT.

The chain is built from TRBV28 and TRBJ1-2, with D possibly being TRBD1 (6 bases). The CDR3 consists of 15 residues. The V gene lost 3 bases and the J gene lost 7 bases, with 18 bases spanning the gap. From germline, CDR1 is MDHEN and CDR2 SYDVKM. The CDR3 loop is CASSLDRNWISGYTF. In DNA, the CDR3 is TGTGCCAGCAGTTTGGACAGAAACTGGATAAGTGGCTACACCTTC.

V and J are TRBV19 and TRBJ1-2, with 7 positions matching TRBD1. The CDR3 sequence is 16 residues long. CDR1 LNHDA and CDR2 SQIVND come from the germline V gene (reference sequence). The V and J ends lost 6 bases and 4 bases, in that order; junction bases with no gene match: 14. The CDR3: CASRGAGQRNLYGYTF. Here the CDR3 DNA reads TGTGCCAGTAGAGGTGCGGGACAGCGGAACCTCTATGGCTACACCTTC.

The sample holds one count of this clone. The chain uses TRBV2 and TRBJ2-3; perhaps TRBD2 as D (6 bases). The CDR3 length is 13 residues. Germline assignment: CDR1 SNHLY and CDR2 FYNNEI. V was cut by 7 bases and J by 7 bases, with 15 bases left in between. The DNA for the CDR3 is TGTGCCAGCACACGGGGGAGCAGGAATACGCAGTATTTT. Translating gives CASTRGSRNTQYF.

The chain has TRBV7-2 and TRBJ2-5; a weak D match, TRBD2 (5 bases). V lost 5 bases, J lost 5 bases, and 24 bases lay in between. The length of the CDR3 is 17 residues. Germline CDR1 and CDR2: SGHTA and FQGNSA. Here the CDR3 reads CASSARIQALARETQYF. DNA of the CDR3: TGTGCCAGCAGCGCGCGAATTCAGGCCCTAGCCAGGGAGACCCAGTACTTC. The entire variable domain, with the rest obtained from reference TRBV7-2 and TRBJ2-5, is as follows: GAGVSQSPSNKVTEKGKDVELRCDPISGHTALYWYRQSLGQGLEFLIYFQGNSAPDKSGLPSDRFSAERTGGSVSTLTIQRTQQEDSAVYLCASSARIQALARETQYFGPGTRLLVL.

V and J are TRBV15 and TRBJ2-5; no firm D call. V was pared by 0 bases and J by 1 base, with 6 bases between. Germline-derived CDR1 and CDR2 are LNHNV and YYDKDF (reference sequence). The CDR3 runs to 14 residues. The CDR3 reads CATSRDTAQETQYF. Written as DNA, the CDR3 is TGTGCCACCAGCAGAGACACAGCCCAAGAGACCCAGTACTTC.

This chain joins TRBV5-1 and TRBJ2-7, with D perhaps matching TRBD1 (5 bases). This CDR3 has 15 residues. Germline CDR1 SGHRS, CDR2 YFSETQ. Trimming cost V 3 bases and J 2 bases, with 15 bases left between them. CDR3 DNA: TGCGCCAGCAGCTGGGGCAGTTCTGTGGCCTACGAGCAGTACTTC. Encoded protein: CASSWGSSVAYEQYF.

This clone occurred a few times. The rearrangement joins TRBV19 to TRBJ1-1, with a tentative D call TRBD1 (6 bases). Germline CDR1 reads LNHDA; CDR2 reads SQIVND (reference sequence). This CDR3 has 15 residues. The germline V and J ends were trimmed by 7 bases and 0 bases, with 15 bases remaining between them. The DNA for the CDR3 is TGTGCCAGTATCGACAGGAATGCGATGAACACTGAAGCTTTCTTT. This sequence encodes CASIDRNAMNTEAFF.

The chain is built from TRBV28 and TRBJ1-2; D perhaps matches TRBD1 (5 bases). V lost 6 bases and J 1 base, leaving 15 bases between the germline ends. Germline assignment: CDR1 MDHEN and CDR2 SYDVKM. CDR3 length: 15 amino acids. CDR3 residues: CASREGRQGNYGYTF. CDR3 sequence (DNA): TGTGCCAGCAGGGAAGGACGTCAGGGTAACTATGGCTACACCTTC.

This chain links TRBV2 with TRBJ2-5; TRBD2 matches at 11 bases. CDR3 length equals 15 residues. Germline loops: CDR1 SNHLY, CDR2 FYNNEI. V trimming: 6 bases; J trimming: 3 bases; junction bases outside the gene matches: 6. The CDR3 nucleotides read TGTGCCAGCAGCACGGGACTAGCGGATAAAGAGACCCAGTACTTC. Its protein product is CASSTGLADKETQYF.

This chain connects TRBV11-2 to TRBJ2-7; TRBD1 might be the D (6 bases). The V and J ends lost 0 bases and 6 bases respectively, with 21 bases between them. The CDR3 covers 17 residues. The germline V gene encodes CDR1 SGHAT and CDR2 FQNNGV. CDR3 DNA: TGTGCCAGCAGCTTAGATCCCTCACCCCGGACAGTCAGCGAGCAGTACTTC. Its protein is CASSLDPSPRTVSEQYF.

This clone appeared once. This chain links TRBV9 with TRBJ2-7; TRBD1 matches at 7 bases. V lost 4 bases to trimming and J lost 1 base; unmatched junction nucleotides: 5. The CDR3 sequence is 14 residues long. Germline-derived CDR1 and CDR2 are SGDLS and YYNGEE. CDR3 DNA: TGTGCCAGCAGCTCAGCAGGGGGATCCTACGAGCAGTACTTC. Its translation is CASSSAGGSYEQYF. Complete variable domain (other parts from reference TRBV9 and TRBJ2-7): DSGVTQTPKHLITATGQRVTLRCSPRSGDLSVYWYQQSLDQGLQFLIQYYNGEERAKGNILERFSAQQFPDLHSELNLSSLELGDSALYFCASSSAGGSYEQYFGPGTRLTVT.

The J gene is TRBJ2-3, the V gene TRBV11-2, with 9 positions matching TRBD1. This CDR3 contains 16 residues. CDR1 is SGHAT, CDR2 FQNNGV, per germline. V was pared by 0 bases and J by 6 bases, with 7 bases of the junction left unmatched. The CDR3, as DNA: TGTGCCAGCAGCTTAGATCATCCGGACAGGGGCGATACGCAGTATTTT. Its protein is CASSLDHPDRGDTQYF.

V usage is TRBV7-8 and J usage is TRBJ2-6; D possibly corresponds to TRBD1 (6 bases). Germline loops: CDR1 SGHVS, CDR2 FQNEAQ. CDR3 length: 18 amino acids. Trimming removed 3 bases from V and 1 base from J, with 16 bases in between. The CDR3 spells CASSFVGARLSGANVLTF. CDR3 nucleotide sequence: TGTGCCAGCAGCTTCGTGGGGGCCCGTTTATCTGGGGCCAACGTCCTGACTTTC. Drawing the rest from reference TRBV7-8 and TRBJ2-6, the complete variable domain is GAGVSQSPRYKVAKRGQDVALRCDPISGHVSLFWYQQALGQGPEFLTYFQNEAQLDKSGLPSDRFFAERPEGSVSTLKIQRTQQEDSAVYLCASSFVGARLSGANVLTFGAGSRLTVL.

CDR3 sequence (DNA): TGTGCCTCCGCCGGGACAGGGGGGTACGAGCAGTACTTC. Its translation is CASAGTGGYEQYF. The J gene is TRBJ2-7, the V gene TRBV30; TRBD1 matches at 11 bases. This CDR3 is built from 13 residues. Trimming took 7 bases from V and 4 from J; bases not matched to a gene: 6. From germline, CDR1 is GTSNPN and CDR2 SVGIG (reference sequence).

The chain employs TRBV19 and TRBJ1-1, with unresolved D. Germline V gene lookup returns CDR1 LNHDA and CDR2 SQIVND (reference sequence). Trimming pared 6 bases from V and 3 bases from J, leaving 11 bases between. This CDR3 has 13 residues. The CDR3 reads CASRSTVYTEAFF. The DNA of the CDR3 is TGTGCCAGTAGGAGTACAGTTTACACTGAAGCTTTCTTT.

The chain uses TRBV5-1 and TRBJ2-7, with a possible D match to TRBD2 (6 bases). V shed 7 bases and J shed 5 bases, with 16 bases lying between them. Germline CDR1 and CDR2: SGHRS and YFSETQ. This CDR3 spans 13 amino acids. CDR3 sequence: CASHRDSLDEQYF. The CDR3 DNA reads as TGCGCCAGCCACCGGGACTCACTTGACGAGCAGTACTTC.

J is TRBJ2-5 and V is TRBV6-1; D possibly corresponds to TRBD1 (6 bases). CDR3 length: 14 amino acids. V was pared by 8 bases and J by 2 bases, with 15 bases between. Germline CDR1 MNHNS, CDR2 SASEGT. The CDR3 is CASVFSGVQETQYF. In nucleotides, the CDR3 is TGTGCCAGCGTATTCTCAGGGGTTCAAGAGACCCAGTACTTC.